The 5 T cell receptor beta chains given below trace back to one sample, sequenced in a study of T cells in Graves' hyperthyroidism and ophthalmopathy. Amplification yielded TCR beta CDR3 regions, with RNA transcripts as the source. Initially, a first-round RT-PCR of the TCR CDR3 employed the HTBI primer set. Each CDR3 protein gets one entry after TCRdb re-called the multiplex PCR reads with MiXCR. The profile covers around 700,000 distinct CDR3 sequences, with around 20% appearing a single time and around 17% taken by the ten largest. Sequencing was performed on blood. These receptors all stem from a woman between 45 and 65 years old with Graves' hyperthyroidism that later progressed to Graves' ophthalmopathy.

Here the CDR3 reads CASSDSETGTGPSRGSNQPQHF. The CDR3 DNA reads as TGTGCCAGCAGTGACTCGGAAACCGGGACAGGGCCATCCCGAGGGTCCAATCAGCCCCAGCATTTT. The V and J genes are TRBV6-1 and TRBJ1-5, with TRBD1 matching over 9 bases. The CDR3 is 22 amino acids. V shed 3 bases and J 3 bases; nucleotides not matched to a gene: 24. Germline V CDR1 and CDR2: MNHNS, SASEGT.

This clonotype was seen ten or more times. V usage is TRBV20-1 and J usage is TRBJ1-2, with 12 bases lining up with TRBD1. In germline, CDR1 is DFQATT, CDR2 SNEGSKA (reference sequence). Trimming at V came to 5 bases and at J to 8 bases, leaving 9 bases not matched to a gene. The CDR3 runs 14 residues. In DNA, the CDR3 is TGCAGTGCTCCTAAGGGACAGGGGGCGGAAGGCTACACCTTC. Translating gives CSAPKGQGAEGYTF.

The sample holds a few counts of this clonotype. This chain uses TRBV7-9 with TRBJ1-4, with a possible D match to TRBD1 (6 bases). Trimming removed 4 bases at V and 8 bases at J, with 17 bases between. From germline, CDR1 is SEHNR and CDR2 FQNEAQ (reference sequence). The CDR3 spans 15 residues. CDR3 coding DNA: TGTGCCAGCAGCTACGTACAAGGGGGAAAGGAAAAACTGTTTTTT. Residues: CASSYVQGGKEKLFF.

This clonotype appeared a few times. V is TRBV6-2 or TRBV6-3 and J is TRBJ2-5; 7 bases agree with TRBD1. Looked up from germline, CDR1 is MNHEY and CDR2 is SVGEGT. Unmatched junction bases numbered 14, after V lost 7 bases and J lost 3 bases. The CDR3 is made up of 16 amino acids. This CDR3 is CASTTPKLGQEETQYF. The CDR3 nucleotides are TGTGCCAGCACCACCCCCAAATTAGGACAGGAAGAGACCCAGTACTTC.

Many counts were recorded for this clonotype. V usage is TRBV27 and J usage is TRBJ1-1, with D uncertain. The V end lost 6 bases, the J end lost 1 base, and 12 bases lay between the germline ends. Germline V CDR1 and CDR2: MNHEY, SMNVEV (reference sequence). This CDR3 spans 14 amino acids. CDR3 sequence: CASSPTVRNTEAFF. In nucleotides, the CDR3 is TGTGCCAGCAGCCCGACGGTCCGGAACACTGAAGCTTTCTTT.